One and the same sample provided the 27 T cell receptor beta chains below, sequenced in a study of CD8+ T cells in alopecia areata. The authors extracted RNA and reverse transcribed it into cDNA as the sequencing template. Generated by immunoSEQ multiplex PCR, the TCRdb table keeps only in-frame clones and is missing some. This sample has some 170,000 clones; around 64% occur once, and the top ten carry about 10%. The sequenced sample was CD8+ T cells sorted from blood, obtained at week 0. The source is a human donor with alopecia areata.

Here the CDR3 DNA reads TGTGCCAGCAGCCCTCGGGACCGAGTTTCCTACGAGCAGTACTTC. This codes for CASSPRDRVSYEQYF. The gene calls are TRBV7-8 and TRBJ2-7; D might be TRBD1 or TRBD2, each matching 5 bases. CDR1 is SGHVS and CDR2 is FQNEAQ in the germline V gene. This CDR3 is 15 amino acids long. V dropped 5 bases and J dropped 1 base, with 15 bases sitting between them.

The rearrangement uses TRBV13 and TRBJ2-7, with D possibly being TRBD1 or TRBD2 (5 bases each). The CDR3 extends over 14 amino acids. From germline, CDR1 is PRHDT and CDR2 FYEKMQ (reference sequence). V lost 0 bases to trimming and J lost 4 bases, with 10 bases between them. The CDR3 loop reads CASSLGGRGYEQYF. The DNA of the CDR3 is TGTGCCAGCAGCTTAGGGGGACGCGGGTACGAGCAGTACTTC.

The rearrangement links TRBV5-6 to TRBJ2-5, with 9 bases that match TRBD1. Germline V gene data show CDR1 as SGHDT and CDR2 as YYEEEE. V gave up 3 bases and J gave up 4 bases; unmatched junction bases: 4. There are 14 residues in the CDR3. CDR3 amino acids: CASSSGQGRETQYF. The CDR3 bases are TGTGCCAGCAGCTCAGGACAGGGGAGAGAGACCCAGTACTTC.

The chain links TRBV5-1 to TRBJ2-7; D is unresolved. Germline V gene data show CDR1 as SGHRS and CDR2 as YFSETQ. This CDR3 is 12 amino acids long. The V end was cut by 1 base, the J end by 7 bases, with 9 bases between. The DNA of the CDR3 is TGCGCCAGCAGCTTGACCCCCCGGGAGCAGTACTTC. Translation: CASSLTPREQYF.

The chain uses TRBV30 and TRBJ1-2; 7 bases are shared with TRBD1. The germline CDR1 and CDR2 sequences are GTSNPN and SVGIG (reference sequence). This CDR3 contains 14 residues. V shed 5 bases, J shed 7 bases, and the junction held 13 bases outside the gene matches. In DNA, the CDR3 is TGTGCCTGGGACGGACAGGCTGGATCGGGTGGCTACACCTTC. Amino acids: CAWDGQAGSGGYTF.

The CDR3 loop reads CASSQDFMGGLEAFF. CDR3 DNA: TGTGCCAGCAGCCAAGATTTCATGGGTGGCCTTGAAGCTTTCTTT. The chain carries TRBV4-2 and TRBJ1-1; the D is unclear. Per the germline V gene, CDR1 is LGHNA and CDR2 is YNFKEQ. This CDR3 region has 15 residues. V was trimmed by 0 bases and J by 7 bases, leaving 15 bases between them.

V usage is TRBV4-2 and J usage is TRBJ1-5; unclear D gene. V shed 1 base and J shed 7 bases, with 8 bases lying between them. The germline CDR1 and CDR2 sequences are LGHNA and YNFKEQ. The CDR3 spans 13 residues. As DNA, the CDR3 is TGTGCCAGCAGCCAAGTTGGTGGCCAGCCCCAGCATTTT. Protein product: CASSQVGGQPQHF.

This chain joins TRBV25-1 and TRBJ1-1; D unclear. The length of the CDR3 is 16 residues. V was cut by 2 bases and J by 6 bases, with 19 bases left in between. Germline values: CDR1 MGHDK, CDR2 SYGVNS. The CDR3 bases are TGTGCCAGCAGTGAACTTGGGAGTGATTTGGTTTCTGAAGCTTTCTTT. Protein: CASSELGSDLVSEAFF.

This clone was detected many times. The chain links TRBV7-9 to TRBJ1-2; D remains unclear. Looked up from germline, CDR1 is SEHNR and CDR2 is FQNEAQ (reference sequence). The CDR3 covers 15 residues. V lost 3 bases and J 0 bases, leaving 11 bases between the germline ends. The CDR3 here is CASSFGLDPNYGYTF. The CDR3 DNA reads TGTGCCAGCAGCTTCGGGCTCGACCCTAACTATGGCTACACCTTC.

As for this clone: Likely a read error: the CDR3 ends without its conserved phenylalanine or tryptophan. Because the CDR3's place on the DNA is in doubt, the DNA is left out and the CDR3 is given as listed by TCRdb. The V gene is TRBV5-1, the J gene TRBJ2-7; the table's D call, TRBD2, was not checked against the DNA. The germline V gene encodes CDR1 SGHRS and CDR2 YFSETQ. The CDR3 length equals 8 residues, ends included. This chain's CDR3 is CASSPRSG.

The chain employs TRBV30 and TRBJ1-1; a possible D gene is TRBD1 (5 bases). CDR3 length equals 13 residues. CDR1 and CDR2 (germline): GTSNPN, SVGIG (reference sequence). Trimming took off 1 base at V and 4 bases at J, with 10 bases between the two ends. CDR3 sequence reads: CAWSEGSGTEAFF. The CDR3 bases are TGTGCCTGGAGTGAGGGGAGTGGCACTGAAGCTTTCTTT.

As DNA, the CDR3 is TGTGCCTGGACAGAGGGGCATGGCTACACCTTC. This sequence encodes CAWTEGHGYTF. The chain combines TRBV30 with TRBJ1-2; D might be TRBD1 (5 bases). CDR1 is GTSNPN, CDR2 SVGIG, per germline (reference sequence). This CDR3 comprises 11 residues. Trimming shortened V by 4 bases and J by 6 bases, and 9 bases separated the two germline ends. Combining the CDR3 with reference TRBV30 and TRBJ1-2 gives the whole variable domain SQTIHQWPATLVQPVGSPLSLECTVEGTSNPNLYWYRQAAGRGLQLLFYSVGIGQISSEVPQNLSASRPQDRQFILSSKKLLLSDSGFYLCAWTEGHGYTFGSGTRLTVV.

The CDR3 DNA sequence: TGCAGCGCTGGGGTTAGGGGCGGTACAGATACGCAGTATTTT. It is translated as CSAGVRGGTDTQYF. The rearrangement joins TRBV29-1 to TRBJ2-3, with D tentatively TRBD1 (5 bases). Germline V CDR1 and CDR2: SQVTM, ANQGSEA. The V gene lost 7 bases and the J gene lost 3 bases, with 17 bases spanning the gap. The CDR3 runs 14 residues.

Comment on this clone: A single base separates this from a much larger clone, so it may be a read error. This sequence joins TRBV7-9 and TRBJ1-1; D possibly corresponds to TRBD1 (5 bases). The CDR3 extends over 13 amino acids. Germline V CDR1 and CDR2: SEHNR, FQNEAQ (reference sequence). The germline V and J ends were trimmed by 2 bases and 2 bases, with 6 bases remaining between them. As DNA, the CDR3 is TGTGCCAGCAGCTTACAGGGAAACACTGAAGCTTTCTTT. Amino acid sequence: CASSLQGNTEAFF.

V gene TRBV5-4 combines with J gene TRBJ2-6; D might be TRBD1 or TRBD2, each matching 5 bases. CDR3 length equals 18 residues. Deletions cut 4 bases from V and 0 bases from J, with 17 bases between. The germline CDR1 and CDR2 sequences are SGHNT and YYREEE (reference sequence). In DNA, the CDR3 is TGTGCCAGCAGCCCTACGAGGGGTGGGGGCTCTGGGGCCAACGTCCTGACTTTC. Its translation is CASSPTRGGGSGANVLTF.

The gene calls are TRBV11-2 and TRBJ2-7; D is undetermined. The CDR3 contains 13 residues. Trimming took off 1 base at V and 3 bases at J, with 7 bases between the two ends. Looked up from germline, CDR1 is SGHAT and CDR2 is FQNNGV. Here the CDR3 reads CASSLAAHYEQYF. In DNA, the CDR3 is TGTGCCAGCAGCTTAGCAGCCCACTACGAGCAGTACTTC.

The genes are TRBV6-5 and TRBJ2-2, with TRBD1 matching 7 bases. This CDR3 is built from 16 residues. From germline, CDR1 is MNHEY and CDR2 SVGAGI. V was pared by 4 bases and J by 6 bases, with 11 bases of the junction left unmatched. This CDR3 is CASSSRRQGFPGELFF. CDR3 sequence (DNA): TGTGCCAGCAGTTCGAGGAGACAGGGTTTCCCCGGGGAGCTGTTTTTT.

On this clone itself: At the DNA level, this CDR3 is encoded by other sequences in the same sample as well. CDR3 region: CSVEGQGTSYEQYF. The CDR3 nucleotides read TGCAGCGTTGAGGGACAGGGGACCTCCTACGAGCAGTACTTC. The rearrangement uses TRBV29-1 and TRBJ2-7; 10 bases are shared with TRBD1. The germline V gene encodes CDR1 SQVTM and CDR2 ANQGSEA. This CDR3 has 14 amino acids. After removal of 3 bases from V and 0 bases from J, the junction contained 2 bases not matched to a gene.

In this sample, this clone turned up a few times. This chain joins TRBV4-1 and TRBJ1-1; possibly TRBD1 for D (6 bases). Germline lookup yields CDR1 MGHRA and CDR2 YSYEKL. Trimming left V 1 base short and J 3 bases short, with 12 bases between. The CDR3 runs 15 residues. The CDR3 nucleotides read TGCGCCAGCAGCCAAGTCCAGGGGCGATACACTGAAGCTTTCTTT. It codes for CASSQVQGRYTEAFF.

This chain uses TRBV27 with TRBJ1-2; D call uncertain. The CDR3 is made up of 11 amino acids. V was shortened by 5 bases and J by 8 bases, with 9 bases between the two germline ends. Germline CDR1 MNHEY, CDR2 SMNVEV (reference sequence). The CDR3 is CASSPGLGYTF. In nucleotides, the CDR3 is TGTGCCAGCAGTCCCGGACTGGGCTACACCTTC.

This clone was detected only once. The chain links TRBV11-2 to TRBJ2-3; no reliable D call. Per the germline V gene, CDR1 is SGHAT and CDR2 is FQNNGV. V was shortened by 1 base and J by 2 bases, with 10 bases between the two germline ends. The CDR3 is 15 amino acids. The CDR3 DNA sequence: TGTGCCAGCAGCTTAGCGGGCCGGTCCACAGATACGCAGTATTTT. It is translated as CASSLAGRSTDTQYF.

This chain uses TRBV9 with TRBJ2-2; D unclear. CDR1 and CDR2 (germline): SGDLS, YYNGEE. This CDR3 comprises 12 residues. The germline V and J ends were trimmed by 3 bases and 7 bases, with 7 bases remaining between them. Here the CDR3 reads CASSARYGELFF. The CDR3 coding sequence is TGTGCCAGCAGCGCAAGATACGGGGAGCTGTTTTTT.

The genes are TRBV29-1 and TRBJ2-5; no reliable D call. With 8 bases removed from V and 4 bases from J, the gap between germline ends came to 14 bases. The CDR3 has 12 amino acids. Per germline, CDR1 SQVTM and CDR2 ANQGSEA. The CDR3 nucleotides are TGCAGCCTCCGACAACCGGGAGAGACCCAGTACTTC. Protein sequence: CSLRQPGETQYF.

The CDR3 sequence: CASSWDRVAYEQYF. The DNA of the CDR3 is TGTGCCAGCAGTTGGGACAGGGTGGCCTACGAGCAGTACTTC. This chain uses TRBV27 with TRBJ2-7; TRBD1 matches 9 bases. Germline trimming cut 4 bases from V and 2 bases from J; bases unmatched to any gene: 3. The CDR3 consists of 14 residues. Germline assignment: CDR1 MNHEY and CDR2 SMNVEV (reference sequence).

V is TRBV19 and J is TRBJ2-5; TRBD2 aligns across 8 bases. This CDR3 contains 14 residues. Germline V gene data show CDR1 as LNHDA and CDR2 as SQIVND (reference sequence). Unmatched junction bases numbered 5, after V lost 3 bases and J lost 5 bases. CDR3 nucleotides: TGTGCCAGTAGTATGTTAGCGGGGATGGAGACCCAGTACTTC. It specifies CASSMLAGMETQYF.

This clone appeared a single time. The CDR3 reads CASSLAPRDTQYF. CDR3 nucleotides: TGTGCCAGCAGCTTAGCCCCCAGGGATACGCAGTATTTT. The chain carries TRBV7-8 and TRBJ2-3; D gene unclear. CDR1 is SGHVS and CDR2 is FQNEAQ in the germline V gene. V was clipped by 0 bases and J by 6 bases, with 7 bases between them. This CDR3 is 13 amino acids long.

Only a few counts were recorded for this clone. The CDR3 DNA sequence: TGCAGCACCTGGACAGGCGGGAACACTGAAGCTTTCTTT. Its translation is CSTWTGGNTEAFF. The chain recombines TRBV29-1 with TRBJ1-1; 7 nucleotides line up with TRBD1. CDR3 size: 13 residues. The germline V gene encodes CDR1 SQVTM and CDR2 ANQGSEA. V lost 8 bases and J lost 1; bases outside the gene matches: 7.